A selection of T cell receptor beta chains follows, all from one sample in a study of blood T cell repertoires in COVID-19. TCRdb's copy holds only in-frame clones and misses some; the assay was immunoSEQ multiplex PCR. The sample includes 160,000 or so clones, approximately 93% of them seen just once. Specimen: peripheral blood. The receptors were sampled from a woman aged 55-70 years with COVID-19, enrolled during active disease. CDR3s leave out the opening cysteine and the closing phenylalanine or tryptophan. The D gene is left open where the match is weak.

CDR3aa: ASSYDSQETQY
v_gene: TRBV5-1
d_gene: .

CDR3aa: ASRPGQGADTQY
v_gene: TRBV9
d_gene: TRBD1

CDR3aa: ATSRDLSRSAYEQY
v_gene: TRBV15
d_gene: .

CDR3aa: ASRPPSGPQH
v_gene: TRBV6-5
d_gene: .

CDR3aa: ASSFDRGNNEKLF
v_gene: TRBV7-2
d_gene: TRBD1

CDR3aa: ASSPGTGAGEQY
v_gene: TRBV7-3
d_gene: TRBD1

CDR3aa: ASSFGGREY
v_gene: TRBV5-8
d_gene: TRBD2

CDR3aa: ASSPPGDQSSYNSPLH
v_gene: TRBV21-1
d_gene: .

CDR3aa: ASSLTSPYEQY
v_gene: TRBV19
d_gene: .

CDR3aa: ASSSGQGATGELF
v_gene: TRBV6-5
d_gene: TRBD1

CDR3aa: ASSYRGLAQETQY
v_gene: TRBV6-2/TRBV6-3
d_gene: TRBD2

CDR3aa: ASSVRTGRDYGYT
v_gene: TRBV9
d_gene: .

CDR3aa: AIRQGETQY
v_gene: TRBV10-3
d_gene: .

CDR3aa: ASSSFTGGLGGYT
v_gene: TRBV11-2
d_gene: TRBD1

CDR3aa: ASSQDVAGRFNQPQH
v_gene: TRBV4-3
d_gene: .

CDR3aa: ASRPGIGTNYGYT
v_gene: TRBV19
d_gene: .

CDR3aa: ASSERDSGRNEQF
v_gene: TRBV9
d_gene: TRBD1

CDR3aa: ASSQDLGAGPYEQY
v_gene: TRBV4-3
d_gene: .

CDR3aa: ASSRGQGNTEAF
v_gene: TRBV11-3
d_gene: TRBD1

CDR3aa: ASSTGTGGTFVAGYT
v_gene: TRBV5-1
d_gene: TRBD1

CDR3aa: ASSDPFGGRQNNEKLF
v_gene: TRBV6-1
d_gene: .

CDR3aa: ATDSTLYGYT
v_gene: TRBV6-5
d_gene: .

CDR3aa: ATSLAGSDTQY
v_gene: TRBV24-1
d_gene: TRBD2

CDR3aa: ASSQVGEKAF
v_gene: TRBV3-1/TRBV3-2
d_gene: .

CDR3aa: ASSPGTGAGETQY
v_gene: TRBV18
d_gene: TRBD1

CDR3aa: ASSIEVHSYNEQF
v_gene: TRBV19
d_gene: .

CDR3aa: ASSSGTVHSGANVLT
v_gene: TRBV19
d_gene: TRBD1

CDR3aa: ASSLATGHPTDTQY
v_gene: TRBV5-4
d_gene: .

CDR3aa: ASSLGSDPSSGNTIY
v_gene: TRBV7-6
d_gene: .

CDR3aa: ASSLGQGGKLF
v_gene: TRBV7-2
d_gene: .

CDR3aa: SVQTSGQETQY
v_gene: TRBV29-1
d_gene: TRBD2

CDR3aa: ASSPPRANTEAF
v_gene: TRBV18
d_gene: .

CDR3aa: ASSLSQGSYNEQF
v_gene: TRBV7-3
d_gene: .

CDR3aa: ASSYSSTVEVDGYT
v_gene: TRBV6-5
d_gene: .

CDR3aa: ASGTATYGYT
v_gene: TRBV5-8
d_gene: TRBD1

CDR3aa: ASSLRDRAYEQY
v_gene: TRBV7-2
d_gene: TRBD1

CDR3aa: ASRDRVDGYT
v_gene: TRBV6-5
d_gene: TRBD1

CDR3aa: ASTLPSTGNYGYT
v_gene: TRBV6-6
d_gene: TRBD1